Detailed here is one TCR beta chain. The record originates from a study of blood T cell repertoires in COVID-19. Germline V gives CDR1 SQVTM, CDR2 ANQGSEA. V lost 5 bases and J lost 5; bases outside the gene matches: 7. The CDR3 is 13 residues long. Original processing methods: Amplified reference gene primers provided the basis for estimating nucleated cell counts. Produced via immunoSEQ multiplex PCR; TCRdb's table is partial and in-frame only. V, J and clone size were drawn from that table, and D and trimming were deduced from the DNA. The sample has about half a million clones; 70% to 90% are singletons.

The chain joins TRBV29-1 to TRBJ1-1; TRBD1 agrees at 8 bases. Sequencing was done on a sample of PBMCs or T cells enriched from blood (not recorded which). This sequence was found in a woman aged 55-70 years who had recovered from COVID-19. CDR3 in amino acids: CSVNTRTGTEAFF. In nucleotides, the CDR3 is TGCAGCGTTAATACGAGGACAGGGACTGAAGCTTTCTTT.